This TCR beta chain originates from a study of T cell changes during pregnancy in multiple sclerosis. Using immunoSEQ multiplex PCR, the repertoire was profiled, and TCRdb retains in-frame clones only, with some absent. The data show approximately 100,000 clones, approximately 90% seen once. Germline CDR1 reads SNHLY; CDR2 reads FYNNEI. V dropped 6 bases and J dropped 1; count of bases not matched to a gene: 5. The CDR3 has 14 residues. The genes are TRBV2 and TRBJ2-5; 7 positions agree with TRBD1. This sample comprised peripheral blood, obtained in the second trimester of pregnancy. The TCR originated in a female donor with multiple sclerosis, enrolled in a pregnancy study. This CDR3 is CASRGTDTQETQYF. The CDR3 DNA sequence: TGTGCCAGCAGGGGGACAGACACCCAAGAGACCCAGTACTTC.